These T cell receptor beta chains were read from a single sample in a study of radiation and T cells in renal cell carcinoma. The protocol was immunoSEQ multiplex PCR, while the TCRdb copy is restricted to in-frame clones and leaves out a portion. This table has 120,000 to 150,000 clones, 75% to 90% appearing once. The material was blood, obtained from a patient whose treatment included radiotherapy and nephrectomy. The receptors were sampled from a woman in her forties or fifties with renal cell carcinoma. The conserved cysteine and the conserved F or W are not part of the CDR3 here.

length | J | V | CDR3
19 | TRBJ2-1 | TRBV13 | ASSPMGQTSGGVSSYNEQF
14 | TRBJ2-5 | TRBV5-1 | ASSLASAGARETQY
12 | TRBJ1-3 | TRBV5-6 | ASSWTGSGNTIY
15 | TRBJ2-1 | TRBV7-6 | ASGPLSRATTYNEQF
13 | TRBJ2-7 | TRBV6-7 | ASSYFLGVDYEQY
12 | TRBJ2-1 | TRBV19 | ASTSALAGNEQF
12 | TRBJ2-3 | TRBV10-1 | ASAVAGAPDTQY
14 | TRBJ2-7 | TRBV19 | ASSIIPGQSPYEQY
10 | TRBJ1-5 | TRBV28 | ASKEGSQPQH
13 | TRBJ1-6 | TRBV9 | ASSHPVGASSPLH
12 | TRBJ2-5 | TRBV11-2 | ASSLEARGETQY
12 | TRBJ1-4 | TRBV10-2 | ASSAGQGIGKLF
14 | TRBJ2-2 | TRBV23-1 | ASSLHDRVGTGELF
16 | TRBJ1-3 | TRBV11-2 | ASSLDPLWDRTGSTIY
12 | TRBJ2-7 | TRBV5-4 | ASSFNSKPYEQY
11 | TRBJ1-1 | TRBV10-3 | AIRADRGREAF
14 | TRBJ2-3 | TRBV18 | ASSPLASGMLDTQY
12 | TRBJ1-1 | TRBV10-3 | AISESGEGTEAF